A selection of T cell receptor beta chains follows, all from one sample in a study of T-cell reconstitution after alpha-beta-depleted transplantation in children. TCRdb re-called the PCR reads with MiXCR, one entry per CDR3 protein. The sample has about 610,000 distinct CDR3 sequences, roughly a tenth seen once. The material was PBMCs from the stem cell graft donor, obtained from the stem cell graft. These receptor sequences come from a human donor who donated a stem cell graft to a child with acute myeloid leukemia. Both conserved end residues are part of each CDR3. A D gene is named only where the DNA matches it firmly. Size is stated for part of the rows, as once, few or many counts, or as a class when the clone is expanded.

J gene,D gene,V gene,clone size,CDR3 DNA,CDR3 protein
TRBJ1-5,TRBD1,TRBV19,-,TGTGCCAGTAGTACCCTCCGACAGGGAAACAATCAGCCCCAGCATTTT,CASSTLRQGNNQPQHF
TRBJ2-1,TRBD2,TRBV5-1,many,TGCGCCAGCACCGTGAGCGAGGCTAGCGGATACAATGAGCAGTTCTTC,CASTVSEASGYNEQFF
TRBJ1-2,-,TRBV9,-,TGTGCCAGCAGCGTAGGGCGTAGTGGCTACACCTTC,CASSVGRSGYTF
TRBJ2-3,-,TRBV2,-,TGTGCCAGCAGTGACTTTGACGGAAACACAGATACGCAGTATTTT,CASSDFDGNTDTQYF
TRBJ1-1,TRBD1,TRBV9,-,TGTGCCAGCAGCGCGATCAACAGGGGGGGCACTGAAGCTTTCTTT,CASSAINRGGTEAFF
TRBJ1-2,-,TRBV29-1,many,TGCAGCGTAAAGGGACGGAACTATGGCTACACCTTC,CSVKGRNYGYTF
TRBJ2-3,-,TRBV29-1,-,TGCAGCGGAGACGGAGGGGGGCCGTCGCAGTATTTT,CSGDGGGPSQYF
TRBJ1-2,TRBD1,TRBV20-1,-,TGCAGTGTCAAACCAGGGGGGGATGGCTACACCTTC,CSVKPGGDGYTF
TRBJ2-7,-,TRBV6-1,-,TGTGCCGGGGGTACAGGGCCGGACTACGAGCAGTACTTC,CAGGTGPDYEQYF
TRBJ2-7,TRBD2,TRBV9,-,TGTGCCAGCAGCGTAGATAGTAGCGGGAGCTACGAGCAGTACTTC,CASSVDSSGSYEQYF
TRBJ2-1,-,TRBV11-2,-,TGTGCCAGCAGCAGCTCGAAAGGGGGTAGCGGAGGCAATGAGCAGTTCTTC,CASSSSKGGSGGNEQFF
TRBJ2-3,TRBD2,TRBV6-5,-,TGTGCCAGCTACCGGGCCGGGGGGACAGATACGCAGTATTTT,CASYRAGGTDTQYF
TRBJ2-7,-,TRBV20-1,-,TGCAGTGCTAGAGATTATCCAACCCGCTCCTACGAGCAGTACTTC,CSARDYPTRSYEQYF
TRBJ2-3,-,TRBV24-1,-,TGTGCCACCAGTGATCCTCCCAGCGGGCCGTCCTGGGGCACAGATACGCAGTATTTT,CATSDPPSGPSWGTDTQYF
TRBJ2-1,-,TRBV10-3,few,TGTGCCATCAGCCGACCCCAAGGTACGGCGGAGCCAGGGAATGAGCAGTTCTTC,CAISRPQGTAEPGNEQFF
TRBJ1-1,-,TRBV6-6,-,TGTGCCAGCAGTTACCGCATCCTAGCTGAAGCTTTCTTT,CASSYRILAEAFF
TRBJ2-5,TRBD2,TRBV5-1,-,TGCGCCAGCAGCTTGGGACTAGCGGGCGTGAACCAAGAGACCCAGTACTTC,CASSLGLAGVNQETQYF
TRBJ1-1,TRBD1,TRBV28,-,TGTGCCAGCAGTTTAAGGTCGACAGGGAACACTGTAGCTTTCTTT,CASSLRSTGNTVAFF
TRBJ2-1,-,TRBV7-2,many,TGTGCCAGCAGCCCGCGCATACCTCCCAATGATGAGCAGTTCTTC,CASSPRIPPNDEQFF
TRBJ2-3,-,TRBV25-1,-,TGTGCCAGCAGTGAATCGAGGGAGGTCACAGATACGCAGTATTTT,CASSESREVTDTQYF
TRBJ1-1,-,TRBV27,many,TGTGCCAGCAAAAGCAGGGCGGGGACTGAAGCTTTCTTT,CASKSRAGTEAFF
TRBJ1-2,-,TRBV5-1,-,TGCGCCAGCAGCCCCGAGGTCGGCTATGGCTACACCTTC,CASSPEVGYGYTF
TRBJ2-2,-,TRBV20-1,many,TGCAGTGCTAGACCGTACACCGGGGAGCTGTTTTTT,CSARPYTGELFF
TRBJ2-3,-,TRBV20-1,few,TGCAGTGCTGGCCCCGCAGGGACAGATACGCAGTATTTT,CSAGPAGTDTQYF
TRBJ2-7,-,TRBV6-1,few,TGTGCCAGCAGTCGCACGGGACGGGGAGGCTCCTACGAGCAGTACTTC,CASSRTGRGGSYEQYF
TRBJ1-1,-,TRBV6-1,-,TGTGCCAGCAGTCGCTTTACACTGAACACTGAAGCTTTCTTT,CASSRFTLNTEAFF
TRBJ2-7,TRBD2,TRBV20-1,-,TGCAGTGCTAGAGTCAAGAATCGACTAGCGGGAGGTTTAGGCTACGAGCAGTACTTC,CSARVKNRLAGGLGYEQYF
TRBJ2-3,TRBD2,TRBV5-6,-,TGTGCCAGCAGCTTGGACGGCGGGAGTAGCACAGATACGCAGTATTTT,CASSLDGGSSTDTQYF
TRBJ2-1,-,TRBV6-2/TRBV6-3,many,TGTGCCAGCAGCCGACCTATTGACAATGAGCAGTTCTTC,CASSRPIDNEQFF
TRBJ1-1,TRBD1,TRBV5-1,-,TGCGCCAGCAGCTACCGGACAGGGGCCTTTAACACTGAAGCTTTCTTT,CASSYRTGAFNTEAFF
TRBJ2-3,-,TRBV24-1,many,TGTGCCACCAGGAAGGGTACGGCAGATACGCAGTATTTT,CATRKGTADTQYF
TRBJ2-3,TRBD1,TRBV29-1,-,TGCAGCGTTTCTGAACCCCGGGACAGGGCCATAGCGGGCGAGATCACAGATACGCAGTATTTT,CSVSEPRDRAIAGEITDTQYF
TRBJ1-6,TRBD1,TRBV25-1,few,TGTGCCAGCGAATCCTCGGGACAGGGGAATTCACCCCTCCACTTT,CASESSGQGNSPLHF
TRBJ2-3,-,TRBV20-1,many,TGCAGGGGGGTGCGAGGTGGAGGGACAGATACGCAGTATTTT,CRGVRGGGTDTQYF
TRBJ1-4,-,TRBV27,many,TGTGCCAGCAGTTTATTGGCGGCGACAACTAATGAAAAACTGTTTTTT,CASSLLAATTNEKLFF
TRBJ2-1,TRBD1,TRBV20-1,many,TGCAGTGCCTCGCGACAGGGCCCTTACAATGAGCAGTTCTTC,CSASRQGPYNEQFF